This T cell receptor beta chain was identified during a study of control samples from healthy donors and cancer patients. The data were produced by immunoSEQ multiplex PCR, yet TCRdb's version contains in-frame clones alone and is incomplete. The sample holds more than 95,000 clones, roughly 84% seen once. The CDR3 spans 14 residues. Trimming at V came to 1 base and at J to 7 bases, leaving 4 bases not matched to a gene. The V gene's germline CDR1 is GTSNPN and CDR2 SVGIG (reference sequence). Material for sequencing was blood. The chain employs TRBV30 and TRBJ1-5; 10 bases fit TRBD1. This receptor was taken from a middle-aged man in good health. CDR3 bases: TGTGCCTGGAGTGGACAGGGGGCAGGGCAGCCCCAGCATTTT. Protein product: CAWSGQGAGQPQHF.